The 32 T cell receptor beta chains below come from one sample, sequenced in a study of blood T cell repertoires in COVID-19. Measured with immunoSEQ multiplex PCR; TCRdb has only the in-frame clones, and not every one. The sample includes hundreds of thousands of clones, around 87% of them seen just once. The material sequenced was peripheral blood. The receptors shown here come from a man aged 60 to 69 who had recovered from COVID-19.

V is TRBV11-2 and J is TRBJ2-3; no firm D call. Germline assignment: CDR1 SGHAT and CDR2 FQNNGV. V was trimmed by 4 bases and J by 7 bases, leaving 9 bases between them. The CDR3 totals 12 residues. This chain's CDR3 is CASSSGPYTQYF. As DNA, the CDR3 is TGTGCCAGCAGCTCAGGTCCGTATACGCAGTATTTT. The full variable domain, in which reference TRBV11-2 and TRBJ2-3 provide the parts outside the CDR3, is EAGVAQSPRYKIIEKRQSVAFWCNPISGHATLYWYQQILGQGPKLLIQFQNNGVVDDSQLPKDRFSAERLKGVDSTLKIQPAKLEDSAVYLCASSSGPYTQYFGPGTRLTVL.

The CDR3 is CASSLGHSGANVLTF. CDR3 bases: TGTGCCAGCAGCTTGGGGCACTCTGGGGCCAACGTCCTGACTTTC. The chain is built from TRBV5-6 and TRBJ2-6; D gene unclear. Germline V gene sequence: CDR1 SGHDT, CDR2 YYEEEE. This CDR3 is built from 15 residues. The ends were cut back, 0 bases at V and 0 bases at J, with 4 bases in the middle.

The chain recombines TRBV6-1 with TRBJ1-6; D call uncertain. Trimming left V 1 base short and J 10 bases short, with 14 bases between. This CDR3 spans 15 amino acids. Looked up from germline, CDR1 is MNHNS and CDR2 is SASEGT. CDR3 bases: TGTGCCAGCAGTGAAGGCCCGGCATCGGGGTCACCCCTCCACTTT. This sequence encodes CASSEGPASGSPLHF.

This chain uses TRBV10-2 with TRBJ2-1; TRBD2 is a possible D gene (7 bases). This CDR3 spans 15 amino acids. V was clipped by 9 bases and J by 8 bases, with 23 bases between them. The germline CDR1 and CDR2 sequences are WSHSY and SAAADI. The CDR3 DNA sequence: TGCGCCAGTTGGCGAGGGGGGGCTGTGATGGATGAGCAGTTCTTC. Its protein product is CASWRGGAVMDEQFF.

This chain joins TRBV2 and TRBJ1-5, with D perhaps matching TRBD1 (5 bases). Germline CDR1 SNHLY, CDR2 FYNNEI. Trimming took off 5 bases at V and 4 bases at J, with 9 bases between the two ends. This CDR3 has 13 amino acids. Here the CDR3 DNA reads TGTGCCAGCAGTAAGAACAGGAATCAGCCCCAGCATTTT. Translation: CASSKNRNQPQHF.

V and J are TRBV6-5 and TRBJ1-2; 8 bases are a match to TRBD1. Trimming at V came to 0 bases and at J to 10 bases, leaving 7 bases not matched to a gene. Germline values: CDR1 MNHEY, CDR2 SVGAGI. This CDR3 has 14 residues. The CDR3, as DNA: TGTGCCAGCAGTTACTCGATGGTGCAGGGGGCCTACACCTTC. Protein product: CASSYSMVQGAYTF.

The chain is built from TRBV29-1 and TRBJ1-1; TRBD1 is a possible D gene (6 bases). The CDR3 length is 11 residues. The V gene's germline CDR1 is SQVTM and CDR2 ANQGSEA. Trimming cost V 3 bases and J 5 bases, with 7 bases left between them. CDR3 region: CSVDRGTEAFF. The CDR3 DNA reads as TGCAGCGTTGATAGGGGGACTGAAGCTTTCTTT.

About this clone: At one end the junction does not follow the germline gene, possibly because of a read error. The V gene is TRBV28, the J gene TRBJ1-2; tentative D call: TRBD1 (6 bases). The CDR3 consists of 12 residues. CDR1 is MDHEN and CDR2 is SYDVKM in the germline V gene. CDR3 in DNA: TGCTCAACCGGGGGGGCTCGCTATGGCTACACCTTC. This encodes CSTGGARYGYTF.

V and J are TRBV2 and TRBJ2-7; 9 nucleotides align to TRBD1. With 8 bases clipped from V and 2 bases from J, the junction kept 4 bases outside the gene matches. The CDR3 has 13 residues. The germline CDR1 and CDR2 sequences are SNHLY and FYNNEI. The CDR3 is CASYRGRPYEQYF. Here the CDR3 DNA reads TGTGCCAGCTACAGGGGGCGACCCTACGAGCAGTACTTC.

The gene calls are TRBV11-2 and TRBJ1-3, with no clear D. From germline, CDR1 is SGHAT and CDR2 FQNNGV. The CDR3 totals 13 residues. V lost 8 bases and J 4 bases, leaving 12 bases between the germline ends. DNA of the CDR3: TGTGCCAGCGAGAGAGGTCGGGGAAACACCATATATTTT. It codes for CASERGRGNTIYF.

This clone has just one count. This chain uses TRBV7-2 with TRBJ1-1; D gene ambiguous. This CDR3 is 16 amino acids long. Per the germline V gene, CDR1 is SGHTA and CDR2 is FQGNSA. V gave up 5 bases and J gave up 0 bases, with 16 bases separating them. DNA for the CDR3: TGTGCCAGCAGCCCTTCAGGTTTATACATGAACACTGAAGCTTTCTTT. Translating it yields CASSPSGLYMNTEAFF.

The rearrangement links TRBV9 to TRBJ1-6, with 7 bases aligning to TRBD1. CDR3 size: 14 residues. Germline V gene lookup returns CDR1 SGDLS and CDR2 YYNGEE. Trimming cost V 5 bases and J 6 bases; bases outside gene matches: 5. CDR3 coding DNA: TGTGCCAGCAGTCGGGGACAGCCTAATTCACCCCTCCACTTT. Translating it yields CASSRGQPNSPLHF.

The sample holds one count of this clone. The CDR3 loop is CASGRDRGLYEQFF. CDR3 nucleotides: TGTGCCAGCGGCCGGGACAGGGGGCTCTATGAGCAGTTCTTC. The chain combines TRBV6-5 with TRBJ2-1; 12 nucleotides agree with TRBD1. The CDR3 loop spans 14 amino acids. Per germline, CDR1 MNHEY and CDR2 SVGAGI. J was trimmed by 8 bases and V by 8 bases; bases with no gene match: 7.

The chain combines TRBV19 with TRBJ2-1, with 9 bases that match TRBD2. In germline, CDR1 is LNHDA, CDR2 SQIVND (reference sequence). V gave up 3 bases and J gave up 4 bases; unmatched junction bases: 10. CDR3 size: 17 residues. Here the CDR3 DNA reads TGTGCCAGTAGTATTGGGCCTCGACTAGCGGTTTACAATGAGCAGTTCTTC. It encodes CASSIGPRLAVYNEQFF.

The chain carries TRBV12-5 and TRBJ2-3, with 13 positions matching TRBD2. The V gene's germline CDR1 is LGHNT and CDR2 FRNRAP. J gave up 2 bases and V 5 bases, and 4 bases lay outside the gene matches. CDR3 length equals 16 residues. The CDR3 bases are TGTGCTAGTGGTCGAGGACTAGCGGGGGACACAGATACGCAGTATTTT. Its protein is CASGRGLAGDTDTQYF.

Details on this clone: This specimen includes other DNA sequences encoding the same CDR3. The J gene is TRBJ1-4, the V gene TRBV5-1; 9 bases are a match to TRBD1. V lost 3 bases to trimming and J lost 8 bases; unmatched junction nucleotides: 5. Germline lookup yields CDR1 SGHRS and CDR2 YFSETQ. This CDR3 has 14 amino acids. CDR3 DNA: TGCGCCAGCAGCTCGGGACAGGGATACGAAAAACTGTTTTTT. Its translation: CASSSGQGYEKLFF.

The J gene is TRBJ1-1, the V gene TRBV7-6; D possibly corresponds to TRBD1 (5 bases). This CDR3 has 16 residues. Between the trimmed V and J ends, which lost 5 bases and 6 bases, there was a span of 22 bases. Germline CDR1 is SGHVS and CDR2 is FNYEAQ. The CDR3 region has the DNA TGTGCCAGCAGCCCGAGGACTCCCGGGGGTGGGGCTGAAGCTTTCTTT. Translation gives CASSPRTPGGGAEAFF. The full variable domain, completed using reference TRBV7-6 and TRBJ1-1, is GAGVSQSPRYKVTKRGQDVALRCDPISGHVSLYWYRQALGQGPEFLTYFNYEAQQDKSGLPNDRFSAERPEGSISTLTIQRTEQRDSAMYRCASSPRTPGGGAEAFFGQGTRLTVV.

This clone was recorded once. In DNA, the CDR3 is TGTGCCAGCAGCTTAGAACCCGACAGAGAGCAGTTCTTC. It translates to CASSLEPDREQFF. V gene TRBV7-6 combines with J gene TRBJ2-1; D is perhaps TRBD1 (5 bases). The germline gives CDR1 SGHVS, CDR2 FNYEAQ. This CDR3 is 13 amino acids long. Trimming cost V 1 base and J 10 bases, with 11 bases left between them.

A remark on this clone: This sample also contains other DNA sequences that code for the same CDR3. The rearrangement joins TRBV5-1 to TRBJ1-2; D is perhaps TRBD1 (5 bases). Germline assignment: CDR1 SGHRS and CDR2 YFSETQ. The CDR3 has 14 amino acids. The germline V and J ends were trimmed by 0 bases and 2 bases, with 8 bases remaining between them. The CDR3 DNA is TGCGCCAGCAGCTTGGCGCCAGGGAACTATGGCTACACCTTC. Translation: CASSLAPGNYGYTF.

The J gene is TRBJ2-7, the V gene TRBV6-5; possible D gene TRBD1, 6 bases. The ends were cut back, 8 bases at V and 0 bases at J, with 11 bases in the middle. The CDR3 consists of 13 residues. Germline loops: CDR1 MNHEY, CDR2 SVGAGI. CDR3 sequence: CASQGLISYEQYF. CDR3 sequence (DNA): TGTGCCAGCCAGGGGTTAATCTCCTACGAGCAGTACTTC.

This sequence joins TRBV21-1 and TRBJ2-7; the DNA was not used to check the table's D call, TRBD2. TRBV21-1 counts as a pseudogene. The CDR3 spans 14 residues. CDR3: CASSKGLEHYEQYV. For the CDR3, the DNA is TGTGCCAGCAGCAAGGGACTAGAGCACTACGAGCAGTACGTC.

This clone was detected once. The chain recombines TRBV28 with TRBJ1-6, with 7 bases identical to TRBD1. The CDR3 spans 18 residues. Germline CDR1 MDHEN, CDR2 SYDVKM. V trimming: 5 bases; J trimming: 6 bases; junction bases outside the gene matches: 16. Here the CDR3 DNA reads TGTGCCAGCAGTACCTGGACAGGCAGGGATGGTGGTAATTCACCCCTCCACTTT. Residues: CASSTWTGRDGGNSPLHF.

The chain joins TRBV19 to TRBJ1-4, with 10 nucleotides matching TRBD1. CDR1 LNHDA and CDR2 SQIVND come from the germline V gene (reference sequence). With V trimmed by 6 bases and J by 7 bases, 8 bases remained unmatched. The CDR3 length is 15 residues. The CDR3 bases are TGTGCCAGTAGGATCGACAGGGGGCTTCGTGAAAAACTGTTTTTT. Its translation is CASRIDRGLREKLFF. Full variable domain (rest looked up from reference TRBV19 and TRBJ1-4): DGGITQSPKYLFRKEGQNVTLSCEQNLNHDAMYWYRQDPGQGLRLIYYSQIVNDFQKGDIAEGYSVSREKKESFPLTVTSAQKNPTAFYLCASRIDRGLREKLFFGSGTQLSVL.

The V call is TRBV2, the J call TRBJ2-3; TRBD1 matches at 8 bases. CDR1 and CDR2 (germline): SNHLY, FYNNEI. J was trimmed by 4 bases and V by 6 bases; bases with no gene match: 6. The CDR3 sequence is 14 residues long. The CDR3 sequence: CASRRTGQPDTQYF. CDR3 in DNA: TGTGCCAGCAGGCGGACAGGGCAACCAGATACGCAGTATTTT.

This sequence joins TRBV6-2 or TRBV6-3 and TRBJ1-5; 8 nucleotides agree with TRBD1. The CDR3 runs 15 residues. The germline V gene encodes CDR1 MNHEY and CDR2 SVGEGT. The trim removed 0 bases at V and 6 bases at J, leaving 4 bases unmatched. This CDR3 is CASSYSQGGSQPQHF. The CDR3 nucleotides are TGTGCCAGCAGTTACTCACAGGGGGGGAGTCAGCCCCAGCATTTT.

This rearrangement joins TRBV4-1 to TRBJ2-7; 8 bases agree with TRBD1. This CDR3 spans 15 amino acids. Losses at the gene ends were 2 bases for V and 1 base for J; bases not matched to a gene: 4. Germline CDR1 and CDR2: MGHRA and YSYEKL. CDR3 region: CASSQLDRGSYEQYF. DNA for the CDR3: TGCGCCAGCAGCCAACTTGACAGGGGTTCCTACGAGCAGTACTTC.

This clone turned up a few times. The chain is built from TRBV21-1 and TRBJ1-4; no DNA check was done on the table's D call, TRBD1. TRBV21-1 is annotated as a pseudogene. This CDR3 is 15 amino acids long. In DNA form, the CDR3 reads TGTGCCAGCAGCAATCCGAGGGGGCTTGGTGAAAAACTGTTTTTT. Translating gives CASSNPRGLGEKLFF.

This CDR3 reads CASSLYTGKETQYF. In DNA form, the CDR3 reads TGTGCCAGCAGCCTATACACGGGGAAAGAGACCCAGTACTTC. The V call is TRBV3-1 (or the pseudogene TRBV3-2), the J call TRBJ2-5; tentatively, D is TRBD2 (5 bases). Germline CDR1 LGHDT, CDR2 YNNKEL (reference sequence). The CDR3 runs to 14 residues. V lost 4 bases and J lost 3, with 12 bases in between.

The chain couples TRBV7-9 to TRBJ1-2; D might be TRBD1 (5 bases). V shed 5 bases and J shed 7 bases, with 23 bases lying between them. The CDR3 runs 16 residues. Germline V gene sequence: CDR1 SEHNR, CDR2 FQNEAQ (reference sequence). As DNA, the CDR3 is TGTGCCAGCAGCCCCTCCGGGACTCGGGTTCTGAGTGGCTACACCTTC. Its translation is CASSPSGTRVLSGYTF.

The chain carries TRBV5-1 and TRBJ2-7; TRBD1 agrees at 9 bases. CDR3 length: 15 residues. Germline CDR1 and CDR2: SGHRS and YFSETQ. V lost 0 bases to trimming and J lost 5 bases; unmatched junction nucleotides: 6. Here the CDR3 reads CASSLEGTGFDEQYF. The CDR3 DNA sequence: TGCGCCAGCAGCTTGGAAGGGACAGGGTTCGACGAGCAGTACTTC.

This chain connects TRBV7-9 to TRBJ1-1; D remains unclear. CDR1 and CDR2 (germline): SEHNR, FQNEAQ (reference sequence). The CDR3 has 14 amino acids. With 5 bases removed from V and 0 bases from J, the gap between germline ends came to 10 bases. The CDR3 region has the DNA TGTGCCAGCAGCCGAGGGCTAATGAACACTGAAGCTTTCTTT. It codes for CASSRGLMNTEAFF.

The chain recombines TRBV20-1 with TRBJ1-2; D is perhaps TRBD1 (5 bases). Between the trimmed V and J ends, which lost 3 bases and 6 bases, there was a span of 17 bases. Germline V gives CDR1 DFQATT, CDR2 SNEGSKA (reference sequence). CDR3 length equals 14 residues. DNA for the CDR3: TGCAGTGCTAGTCCCAGGGTACAGAGCGATGGCTACACCTTC. This gives the protein CSASPRVQSDGYTF.